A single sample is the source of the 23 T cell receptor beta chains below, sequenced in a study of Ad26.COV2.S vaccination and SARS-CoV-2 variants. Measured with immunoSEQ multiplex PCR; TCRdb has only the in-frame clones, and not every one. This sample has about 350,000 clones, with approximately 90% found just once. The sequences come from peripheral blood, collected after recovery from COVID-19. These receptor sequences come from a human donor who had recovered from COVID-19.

The CDR3 DNA reads as TGCGCCAGCGGGACTAGCGGGGGCGAAGAGACCCAGTACTTC. It is translated as CASGTSGGEETQYF. The chain recombines TRBV5-1 with TRBJ2-5; 14 bases align to TRBD2. The ends lost 7 bases at V and 3 bases at J; junction bases unmatched: 2. The CDR3 runs to 14 residues. The germline V gene has CDR1 SGHRS and CDR2 YFSETQ.

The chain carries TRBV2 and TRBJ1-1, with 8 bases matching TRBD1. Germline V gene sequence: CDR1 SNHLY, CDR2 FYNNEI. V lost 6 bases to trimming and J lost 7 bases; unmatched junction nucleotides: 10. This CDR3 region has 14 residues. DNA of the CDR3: TGTGCCAGCAGGGACAGGGTACGCTCCCTTGAAGCTTTCTTT. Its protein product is CASRDRVRSLEAFF.

CDR3: CASSPPRGSGGIQETQYF. CDR3 coding DNA: TGTGCCAGCAGCCCCCCTAGAGGTAGCGGGGGGATCCAAGAGACCCAGTACTTC. The chain joins TRBV7-6 to TRBJ2-5, with 10 bases lining up with TRBD2. This CDR3 region has 18 residues. The junction had 13 bases not matched to a gene; V was cut back by 5 bases and J by 1 base. Germline assignment: CDR1 SGHVS and CDR2 FNYEAQ.

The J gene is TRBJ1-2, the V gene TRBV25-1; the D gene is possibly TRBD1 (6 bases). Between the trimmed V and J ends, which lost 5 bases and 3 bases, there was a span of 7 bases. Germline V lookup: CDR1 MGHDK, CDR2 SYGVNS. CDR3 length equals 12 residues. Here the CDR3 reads CASSKGDYGYTF. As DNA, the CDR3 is TGTGCCAGCAGTAAGGGGGACTATGGCTACACCTTC.

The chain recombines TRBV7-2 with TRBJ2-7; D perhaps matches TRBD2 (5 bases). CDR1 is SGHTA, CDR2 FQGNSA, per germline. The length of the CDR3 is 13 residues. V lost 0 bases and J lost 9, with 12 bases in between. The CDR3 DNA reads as TGTGCCAGCAGCTTAGCGCGGGCAAACGTGCAGTACTTC. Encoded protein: CASSLARANVQYF.

The CDR3 DNA sequence: TGTGCCAGCAGCTTAGCGCCTAGCAGATACGAGCAGTACTTC. It specifies CASSLAPSRYEQYF. The chain employs TRBV7-2 and TRBJ2-7; possibly TRBD2 for D (5 bases). The V gene lost 0 bases and the J gene lost 4 bases, with 10 bases spanning the gap. CDR3 length: 14 residues. The germline CDR1 and CDR2 sequences are SGHTA and FQGNSA.

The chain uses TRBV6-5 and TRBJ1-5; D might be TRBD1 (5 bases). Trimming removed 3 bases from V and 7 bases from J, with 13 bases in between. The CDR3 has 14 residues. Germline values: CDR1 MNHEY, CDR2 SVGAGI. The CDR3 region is CASSYRQLTQPQHF. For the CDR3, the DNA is TGTGCCAGCAGTTATAGACAGCTCACGCAGCCCCAGCATTTT.

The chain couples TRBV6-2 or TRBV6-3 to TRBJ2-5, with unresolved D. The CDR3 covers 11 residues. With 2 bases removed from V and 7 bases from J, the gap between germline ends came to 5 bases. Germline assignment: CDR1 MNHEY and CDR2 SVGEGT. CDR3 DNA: TGTGCCAGCAGTTACGTGTGGACCCAGTACTTC. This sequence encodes CASSYVWTQYF.

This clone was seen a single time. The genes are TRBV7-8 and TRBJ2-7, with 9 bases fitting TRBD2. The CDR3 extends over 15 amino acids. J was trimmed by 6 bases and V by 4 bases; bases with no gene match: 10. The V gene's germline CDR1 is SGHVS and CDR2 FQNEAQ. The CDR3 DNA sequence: TGTGCCAGCAGCTCGACCCCGGGACTAGCAAGCGAGCAGTACTTC. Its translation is CASSSTPGLASEQYF.

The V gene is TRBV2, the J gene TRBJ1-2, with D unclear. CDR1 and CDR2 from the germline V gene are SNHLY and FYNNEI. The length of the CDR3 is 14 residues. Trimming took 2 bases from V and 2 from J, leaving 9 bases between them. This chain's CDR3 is CASSENAGNYGYTF. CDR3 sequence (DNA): TGTGCCAGCAGTGAAAACGCCGGCAACTATGGCTACACCTTC.

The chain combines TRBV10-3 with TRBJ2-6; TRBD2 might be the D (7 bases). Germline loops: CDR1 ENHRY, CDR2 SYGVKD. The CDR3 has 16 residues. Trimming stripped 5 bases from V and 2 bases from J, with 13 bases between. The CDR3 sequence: CAISNREGAGANVLTF. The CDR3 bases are TGTGCCATCAGTAACAGGGAGGGGGCTGGGGCCAACGTCCTGACTTTC.

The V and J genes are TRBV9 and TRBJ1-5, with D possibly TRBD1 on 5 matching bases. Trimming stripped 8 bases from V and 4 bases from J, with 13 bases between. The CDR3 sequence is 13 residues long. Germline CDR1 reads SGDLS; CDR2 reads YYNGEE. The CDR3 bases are TGTGCCAGTGGGGACCAGGGTAATCAGCCCCAGCATTTT. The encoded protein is CASGDQGNQPQHF.

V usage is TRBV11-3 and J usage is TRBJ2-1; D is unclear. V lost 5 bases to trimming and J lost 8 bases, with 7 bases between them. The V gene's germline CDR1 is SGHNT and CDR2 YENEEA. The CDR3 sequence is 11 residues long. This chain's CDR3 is CASSAGHEQFF. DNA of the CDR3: TGTGCCAGCAGCGCAGGCCATGAGCAGTTCTTC.

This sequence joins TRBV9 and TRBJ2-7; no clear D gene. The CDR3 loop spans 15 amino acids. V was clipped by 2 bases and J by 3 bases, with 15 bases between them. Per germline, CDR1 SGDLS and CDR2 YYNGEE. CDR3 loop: CASSVADGNFYEQYF. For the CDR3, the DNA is TGTGCCAGCAGCGTCGCAGACGGAAACTTCTACGAGCAGTACTTC. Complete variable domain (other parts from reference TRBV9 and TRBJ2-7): DSGVTQTPKHLITATGQRVTLRCSPRSGDLSVYWYQQSLDQGLQFLIQYYNGEERAKGNILERFSAQQFPDLHSELNLSSLELGDSALYFCASSVADGNFYEQYFGPGTRLTVT.

In DNA, the CDR3 is TGCGCCAGCAGTGACAGGTTTGGGAACACTGAAGCTTTCTTT. It specifies CASSDRFGNTEAFF. This chain uses TRBV10-1 with TRBJ1-1, with D uncertain. Germline CDR1 is WNHNN and CDR2 is SYGVQD (reference sequence). V shed 3 bases and J shed 1 base, with 9 bases lying between them. The CDR3 has 14 amino acids.

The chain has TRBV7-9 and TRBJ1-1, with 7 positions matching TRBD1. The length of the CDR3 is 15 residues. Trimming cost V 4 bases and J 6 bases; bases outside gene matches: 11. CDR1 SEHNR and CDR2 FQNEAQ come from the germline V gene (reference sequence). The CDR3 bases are TGTGCCAGCAGCTCGTCGACAGGGTTGGACGCTGAAGCTTTCTTT. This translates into CASSSSTGLDAEAFF.

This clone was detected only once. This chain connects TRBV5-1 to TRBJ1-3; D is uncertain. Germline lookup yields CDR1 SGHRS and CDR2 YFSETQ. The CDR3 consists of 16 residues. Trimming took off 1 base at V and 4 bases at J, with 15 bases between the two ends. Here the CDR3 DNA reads TGCGCCAGCAGCTTGATGACTGCCGAAACCGGAAACACCATATATTTT. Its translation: CASSLMTAETGNTIYF. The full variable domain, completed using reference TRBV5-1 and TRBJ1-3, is KAGVTQTPRYLIKTRGQQVTLSCSPISGHRSVSWYQQTPGQGLQFLFEYFSETQRNKGNFPGRFSGRQFSNSRSEMNVSTLELGDSALYLCASSLMTAETGNTIYFGEGSWLTVV.

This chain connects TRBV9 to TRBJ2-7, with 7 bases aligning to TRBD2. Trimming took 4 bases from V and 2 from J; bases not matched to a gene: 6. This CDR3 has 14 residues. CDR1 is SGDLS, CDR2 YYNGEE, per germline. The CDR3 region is CASSLMGGPYEQYF. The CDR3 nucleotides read TGTGCCAGCAGCCTGATGGGAGGGCCCTACGAGCAGTACTTC.

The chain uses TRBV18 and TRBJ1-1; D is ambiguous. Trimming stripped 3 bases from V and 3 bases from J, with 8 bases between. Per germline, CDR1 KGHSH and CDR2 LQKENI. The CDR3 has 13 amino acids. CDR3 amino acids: CASSPFEDTEAFF. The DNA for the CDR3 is TGTGCCAGCTCACCTTTCGAAGACACTGAAGCTTTCTTT.

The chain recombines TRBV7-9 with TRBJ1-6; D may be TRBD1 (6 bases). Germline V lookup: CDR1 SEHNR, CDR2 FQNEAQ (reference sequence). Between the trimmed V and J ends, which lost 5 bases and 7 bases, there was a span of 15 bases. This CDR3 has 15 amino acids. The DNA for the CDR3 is TGTGCCAGCAGCCGAACGCGGACAGTGAATTCACCCCTCCACTTT. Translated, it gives CASSRTRTVNSPLHF.

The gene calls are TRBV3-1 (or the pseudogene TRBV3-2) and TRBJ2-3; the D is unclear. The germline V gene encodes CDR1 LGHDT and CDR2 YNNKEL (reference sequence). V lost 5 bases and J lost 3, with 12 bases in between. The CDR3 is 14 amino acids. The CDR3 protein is CASSDLSRTDTQYF. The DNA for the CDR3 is TGTGCCAGCAGCGATCTGAGTAGAACAGATACGCAGTATTTT.

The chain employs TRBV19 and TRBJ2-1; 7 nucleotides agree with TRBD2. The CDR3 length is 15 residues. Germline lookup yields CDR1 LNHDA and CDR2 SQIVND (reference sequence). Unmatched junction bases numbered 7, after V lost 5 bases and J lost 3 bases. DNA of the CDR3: TGTGCCAGTAGTCTTGTGGCGGGGGTCTACAATGAGCAGTTCTTC. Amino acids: CASSLVAGVYNEQFF.

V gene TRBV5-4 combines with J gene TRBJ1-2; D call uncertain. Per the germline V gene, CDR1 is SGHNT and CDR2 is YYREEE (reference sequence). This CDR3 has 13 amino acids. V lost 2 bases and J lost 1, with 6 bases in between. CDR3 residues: CASSFPLNYGYTF. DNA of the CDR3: TGTGCCAGCAGCTTCCCACTTAACTATGGCTACACCTTC. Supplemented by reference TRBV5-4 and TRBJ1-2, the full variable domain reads ETGVTQSPTHLIKTRGQQVTLRCSSQSGHNTVSWYQQALGQGPQFIFQYYREEENGRGNFPPRFSGLQFPNYSSELNVNALELDDSALYLCASSFPLNYGYTFGSGTRLTVV.